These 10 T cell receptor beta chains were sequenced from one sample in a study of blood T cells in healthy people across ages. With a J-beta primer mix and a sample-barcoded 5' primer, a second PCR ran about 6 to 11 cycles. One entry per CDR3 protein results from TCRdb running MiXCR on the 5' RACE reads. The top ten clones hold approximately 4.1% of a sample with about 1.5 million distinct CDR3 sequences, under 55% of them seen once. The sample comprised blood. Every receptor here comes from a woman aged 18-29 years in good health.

This CDR3 is CASSWEWSSGNTIYF. CDR3 DNA: TGTGCCAGCAGTTGGGAGTGGAGCTCTGGAAACACCATATATTTT. The genes are TRBV12-3 or TRBV12-4 and TRBJ1-3; unclear D gene. The V end lost 4 bases, the J end lost 0 bases, and 10 bases lay between the germline ends. There are 15 residues in the CDR3.

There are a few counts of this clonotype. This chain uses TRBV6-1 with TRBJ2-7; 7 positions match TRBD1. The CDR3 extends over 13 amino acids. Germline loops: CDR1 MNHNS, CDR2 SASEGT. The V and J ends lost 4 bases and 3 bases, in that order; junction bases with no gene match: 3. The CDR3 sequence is CASSGDSNYEQYF. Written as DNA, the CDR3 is TGTGCCAGCAGTGGGGACAGCAACTACGAGCAGTACTTC.

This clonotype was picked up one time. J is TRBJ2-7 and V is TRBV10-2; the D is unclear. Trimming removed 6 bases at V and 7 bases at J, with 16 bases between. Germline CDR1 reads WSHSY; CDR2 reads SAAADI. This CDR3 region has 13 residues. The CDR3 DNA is TGCGCCAGCAGGAGATATTCAGCTGATGAGCAGTACTTC. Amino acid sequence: CASRRYSADEQYF.

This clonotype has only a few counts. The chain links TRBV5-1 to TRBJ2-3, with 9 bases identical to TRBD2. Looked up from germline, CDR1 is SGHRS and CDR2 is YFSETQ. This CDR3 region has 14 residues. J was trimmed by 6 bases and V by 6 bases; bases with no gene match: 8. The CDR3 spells CASMERGAGDTQYF. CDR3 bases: TGCGCCAGCATGGAGCGGGGGGCGGGGGATACGCAGTATTTT.

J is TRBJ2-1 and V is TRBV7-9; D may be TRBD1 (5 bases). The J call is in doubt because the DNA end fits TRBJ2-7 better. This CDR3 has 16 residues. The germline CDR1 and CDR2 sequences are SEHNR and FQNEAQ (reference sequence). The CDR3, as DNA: TGTGCCAGCAGCTCCTGGGGCATCAGCTCCTACAATGAGCAGTACTTC. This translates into CASSSWGISSYNEQYF.

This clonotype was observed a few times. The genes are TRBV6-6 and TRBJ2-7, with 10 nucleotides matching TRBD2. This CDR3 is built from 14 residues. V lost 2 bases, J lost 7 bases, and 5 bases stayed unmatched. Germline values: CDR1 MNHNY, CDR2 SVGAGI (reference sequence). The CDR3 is CASSYLALAGEQYF. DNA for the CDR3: TGTGCCAGCAGTTACCTGGCACTAGCGGGAGAGCAGTACTTC.

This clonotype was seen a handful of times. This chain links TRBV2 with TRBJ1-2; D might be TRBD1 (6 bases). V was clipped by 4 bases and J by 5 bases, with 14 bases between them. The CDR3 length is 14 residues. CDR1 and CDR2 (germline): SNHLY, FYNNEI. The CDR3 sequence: CASSAPEGDYGYTF. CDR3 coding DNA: TGTGCCAGCAGTGCGCCTGAGGGGGATTATGGCTACACCTTC.

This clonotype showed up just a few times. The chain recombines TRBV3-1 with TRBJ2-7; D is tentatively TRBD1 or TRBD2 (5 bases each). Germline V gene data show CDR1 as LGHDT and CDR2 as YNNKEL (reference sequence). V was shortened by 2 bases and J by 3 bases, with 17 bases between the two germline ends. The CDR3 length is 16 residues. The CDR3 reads CASSQIRDLYFYEQYF. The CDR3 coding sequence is TGTGCCAGCAGCCAAATCCGGGACCTATATTTCTACGAGCAGTACTTC.

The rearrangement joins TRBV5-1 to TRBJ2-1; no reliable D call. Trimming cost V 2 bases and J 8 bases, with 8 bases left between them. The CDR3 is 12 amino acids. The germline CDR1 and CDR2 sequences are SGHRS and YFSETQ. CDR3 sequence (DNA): TGCGCCAGCAGCTTAGATTTGGATGAGCAGTTCTTC. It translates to CASSLDLDEQFF.

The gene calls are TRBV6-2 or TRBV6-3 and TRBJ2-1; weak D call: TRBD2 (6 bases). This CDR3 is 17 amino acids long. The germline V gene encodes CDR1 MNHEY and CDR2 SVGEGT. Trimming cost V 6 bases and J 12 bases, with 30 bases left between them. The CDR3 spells CASSPRLWGEYNERQFF. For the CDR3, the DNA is TGTGCCAGCAGCCCTAGACTTTGGGGGGAATACAATGAGAGGCAGTTCTTC.